The rows below give T cell receptor beta chains drawn from one sample of a study of beta chain features in type 1 diabetes. Clones were read by immunoSEQ multiplex PCR, and TCRdb kept only the in-frame ones, dropping some. The table includes 600,000 to 650,000 clones, around 16% detected once. Source material: naive CD4+ T cells from blood. The receptors originated from a man aged 18 to 30 in good health. CDR3s include the opening cysteine and the closing phenylalanine or tryptophan.

TRBJ2-1	TRBV9	CASTVDSHNEQFF
TRBJ2-7	TRBV5-1	CASSSSGTGRQYF
TRBJ2-7	TRBV13	CASSLGTGAYEQYF
TRBJ1-2	TRBV5-6	CASSLRGWGLFYGYTF
TRBJ1-3	TRBV7-2	CASSFRDTSGNTIYF
TRBJ2-7	TRBV5-1	CASSPEPSGGFYEQYF
TRBJ2-4	TRBV27	CASSLQLGGRASRNIQYF
TRBJ2-7	TRBV28	CASSLLGTSGTYEQYF
TRBJ2-7	TRBV5-1	CASSLVASRAGTGRNEQYF
TRBJ1-2	TRBV9	CASSVQGYGYGYTF
TRBJ2-3	TRBV9	CASSDLDKTRADTQYF
TRBJ1-1	TRBV6-4	CASSATGGTEAFF
TRBJ2-2	TRBV4-3	CASSQELGRRHTGELFF
TRBJ2-1	TRBV5-1	CASSLPSGRQSYNEQFF
TRBJ2-1	TRBV9	CASSEYSLAGGHNEQFF
TRBJ1-1	TRBV5-1	CASSLAGSRPEAFF
TRBJ2-1	TRBV18	CASSPKARAGEQFF
TRBJ1-4	TRBV18	CASSKAGTGEEKLFF
TRBJ1-2	TRBV15	CATSRDTGGKNYGYTF
TRBJ2-7	TRBV6-6	CASRPDRGYEQYF
TRBJ2-6	TRBV7-9	CASSLHRFGANVLTF
TRBJ1-1	TRBV6-5	CASSYRVTRQNTEAFF
TRBJ2-5	TRBV4-1	CASSQDRGRGDLETQYF
TRBJ2-1	TRBV7-2	CASSGRGLAAYNEQFF
TRBJ2-7	TRBV2	CASSYGRAYEQYF
TRBJ2-1	TRBV7-3	CASSLAESYNEQFF
TRBJ1-1	TRBV5-4	CASSLAEGGHTEAFF
TRBJ2-7	TRBV9	CASTPGDRLRYEQYF
TRBJ2-2	TRBV28	CASRLGTGELFF
TRBJ2-3	TRBV13	CASRLRDTQYF
TRBJ2-3	TRBV29-1	CSVEGRLTDTQYF
TRBJ2-7	TRBV4-2	CASSQVGIHSYEQYF
TRBJ1-2	TRBV7-9	CASSLQGGDYGYTF
TRBJ2-7	TRBV7-9	CASSRLAGDWYEQYF
TRBJ2-7	TRBV4-3	CASSQTASYEQYF
TRBJ2-2	TRBV7-9	CASSLALGTKQTGELFF
TRBJ1-1	TRBV7-6	CASSLVLRGRGLPNTEAFF
TRBJ2-1	TRBV9	CASSGVGLVYNEQFF
TRBJ1-2	TRBV9	CASSTARGSYGYTF
TRBJ2-7	TRBV28	CASTPGERVTYEQYF
TRBJ2-1	TRBV7-6	CASSLVASGYNEQFF
TRBJ2-7	TRBV11-2	CASSLEGLHYEQYF
TRBJ2-3	TRBV25-1	CASSEYKGADTQYF
TRBJ2-1	TRBV2	CASRRVAGGYNEQFF
TRBJ2-2	TRBV10-3	CAISESGTANTGELFF
TRBJ2-1	TRBV19	CASSKRLADTYNEQFF
TRBJ2-3	TRBV5-4	CASSLRSASTDTQYF
TRBJ2-7	TRBV9	CASSVDRDSPYEQYF
TRBJ2-1	TRBV5-4	CASSLQTGGYNEQFF
TRBJ1-5	TRBV7-2	CASSADSNQPQHF
TRBJ2-1	TRBV10-3	CAISAPSGNNEQFF
TRBJ2-5	TRBV7-9	CASSFQTGGLAETQYF
TRBJ2-2	TRBV28	CASSPPGNTGELFF
TRBJ1-1	TRBV6-5	CASSYSSERNTEAFF